The present T cell receptor (beta chain) was sequenced within a study of shared clonotypes between healthy human individuals (dated by TCRdb to about 2020). In the study overall: A few men and a couple of women, aged 18 to 49 years, made up the cohort. Blood TCR repertoires of roughly 5 healthy adults were deeply sequenced to estimate repertoire size and the extent of clonotype sharing between individuals. Leukapheresis yielded between about 0.9 and 10 billion PBMCs per donor. To increase sequencing depth and limit assay-specific biases, different laboratories used diverse techniques to prepare libraries and sequence TCR repertoires. Per donor, three plates each were used for CD4 naive and CD4 memory, two for CD8 naive, and one for CD8 memory. Study-wide findings and limitations: Only blood was sampled, and tissue TCR repertoires likely differ from those in blood. Pairwise subsampling led to the expectation that sequencing depth would affect the degree of clonotype sharing among donors. Even with the large sequencing depth, rarefaction of the sorted-subset datasets indicated that sequencing was incomplete. Sharing across a handful of donors was observed for about 4.8% of naive CD4, 3.5% of naive CD8, 2.3% of memory CD4, and roughly 0.43% of memory CD8 clonotypes. Compared with non-shared clonotypes, clonotypes shared by all four sorted-subset donors had higher generation probabilities. Naive subsets generally had larger estimated clonotype richness than memory subsets. The genetic and exposure-history diversity represented was limited by the small number of donors.

Comments on this clone: This clone's antigen is unknown. Per-base quality was not reported, and no clone a single base away is much larger than it.

Donors were healthy HIV-negative adults with no recently reported acute infections or vaccinations. Only Caucasian adults living in Nashville, Tennessee, USA were represented among the donors. CD4+ T cells were enriched through magnetic negative selection, after which naive cells were positively selected on CD45RA and the remaining negative fraction served as the memory subset. After blood collection by leukapheresis, PBMCs were isolated using Ficoll-Histopaque density gradient centrifugation and then cryopreserved in the vapor phase of liquid nitrogen. Analytical flow cytometry was used to check the purity and quantity of every magnetically sorted T cell population. From each sorted fraction, genomic DNA was isolated and quantified by UV absorbance on a Nanodrop 2000c. TCR CDR3 regions were amplified from genomic DNA by multiplex PCR using the deep immunoSEQ assay. Extracted genomic DNA from each cell subset was distributed evenly across all wells of several immunoSEQ 96-well plates, and each plate was treated as a replicate. Each replicate PCR for sorted subsets received approximately 200 ng genomic DNA, equal to tens of thousands of T cell genomes. Purified libraries were quantified with a Qubit 3.0 fluorometer, sized on a Bioanalyzer 2100, and re-quantified with the KAPA Library Quantification kit. A separate single-read 150-cycle Illumina NextSeq 550 flow cell was used to sequence each immunoSEQ 96-well plate. The authors processed their data as follows. Because the immunoSEQ output held only junctional sequences and lacked quality scores, the filtering could not match the filtering applied to full-length reads. To assign V/J genes and CDR3, sequences were annotated against IMGT germline references using PyIR, a Python wrapper for IgBLAST v1.9. Reads with weak V/J assignments (E-value above 1e-6), missing CDR3, stop codons, out-of-frame junctions, or ambiguous translated residues were removed. V3J clonotypes were defined as sequences sharing an identical inferred V gene, J gene, and CDR3 amino acid sequence. Percentage overlap between repertoires was computed as shared unique clonotypes divided by the size of the smaller repertoire. Three approaches were used to assess repertoire richness: RTK rarefaction, the Chao1 estimator, and Recon v2.1 estimates of unobserved clonotypes. Generation probabilities for all TCRbeta clonotypes obtained by the gDNA method from a handful of donors were computed using OLGA. This immuneACCESS table, as held by TCRdb, lists in-frame sequences with V and J called but not all clones. Of the missing ones, under half trace to an unresolved V gene in checked studies; the others have no known cause. V and J calls and clone size are those listed in that table; D and trimming were worked out from the DNA. The table for this sample lists approximately 1.1 million clones; 70% to 80% of them were counted only once. More than 0.45% of the sample lies in the top ten.

Sequenced input: memory CD4+ T cells from PBMCs. This specimen's cell subset or site label, interpreted: CD45RA-negative fraction. The clonotype was recovered from a young man in good health. Some clones in this sample may be carry-over from other donors' samples.

The CDR3 region: CASSSTRDSYNEQFF. The DNA sequence is as follows: TGTGCCAGCAGCTCCACGAGGGATTCCTACAATGAGCAGTTCTTC. The chain uses TRBV7-3 and TRBJ2-1; TRBD2 might be the D gene, on 5 matching bases. The V end loses 4 bases and the J end loses 1 base, and a stretch of 11 bases separates them. Inclusive of the bounding cysteine and phenylalanine, the CDR3 is 15 residues long. This entry keeps only the CDR3 DNA: 45 bases, framed from base 1. From the germline V gene, CDR1 is SGHTA and CDR2 is FQGTGA.